The 5 T cell receptor beta chains below come from one sample, sequenced in a study of cytotoxic CD8 clonotypes in ibrutinib-treated CLL. The method was immunoSEQ multiplex PCR; TCRdb's version includes in-frame clones alone and lacks a portion of them. The sample includes about 140,000 clones, 80% of them seen just once. This sample comprised PBMCs, obtained after 36 months of ibrutinib treatment. Receptors originate from a human donor with chronic lymphocytic leukemia.

The chain combines TRBV5-1 with TRBJ2-1; TRBD2 is a possible D gene (5 bases). The germline V gene encodes CDR1 SGHRS and CDR2 YFSETQ. The CDR3 contains 16 residues. The V and J ends lost 2 bases and 1 base respectively, with 13 bases between them. The CDR3 coding sequence is TGCGCCAGCAGCTTCTGGCGGGTCACTTCCTACAATGAGCAGTTCTTC. Translation gives CASSFWRVTSYNEQFF.

The table lists this clone with a count of one. The rearrangement links TRBV18 to TRBJ2-1; D is possibly TRBD1 (5 bases). The CDR3 is made up of 16 amino acids. Germline lookup yields CDR1 KGHSH and CDR2 LQKENI. Trimming removed 1 base from V and 0 bases from J, with 10 bases in between. DNA of the CDR3: TGTGCCAGCTCACCACTCCAGGGAAGCTCCTACAATGAGCAGTTCTTC. Translating gives CASSPLQGSSYNEQFF.

V gene TRBV11-1 combines with J gene TRBJ2-1, with D tentatively TRBD1 (6 bases). Looked up from germline, CDR1 is SGHAT and CDR2 is FQDESV (reference sequence). V was cut by 5 bases and J by 10 bases, with 12 bases left in between. The CDR3 is 12 residues long. The CDR3 sequence is CASSPGQLEQFF. The CDR3 region has the DNA TGTGCCAGCAGCCCGGGACAATTAGAGCAGTTCTTC.

This chain links TRBV6-5 with TRBJ2-7, with D possibly TRBD1 on 5 matching bases. Germline assignment: CDR1 MNHEY and CDR2 SVGAGI. V was pared by 2 bases and J by 3 bases, with 5 bases between. The CDR3 covers 12 residues. In DNA form, the CDR3 reads TGTGCCAGCAGTTACGACAGCTACGAGCAGTACTTC. Translated: CASSYDSYEQYF.

The V gene is TRBV19, the J gene TRBJ2-3, with TRBD1 matching over 8 bases. CDR1 LNHDA and CDR2 SQIVND come from the germline V gene (reference sequence). CDR3 length: 14 residues. J was trimmed by 2 bases and V by 5 bases; bases with no gene match: 3. In nucleotides, the CDR3 is TGTGCCAGTAGTCCGGACAGGGACACAGATACGCAGTATTTT. Its protein is CASSPDRDTDTQYF.